The 29 T cell receptor beta chains below all came from one sample that was sequenced in a study of blood T cell repertoires in COVID-19. TCRdb's copy holds only in-frame clones and misses some; the assay was immunoSEQ multiplex PCR. The sample records about 170,000 clones, approximately 87% being singletons. Sequencing input: PBMCs or T cells enriched from blood (not recorded which). The source of these receptors is a woman between 50 and 59 years old who had recovered from COVID-19.

J is TRBJ1-2 and V is TRBV19; tentative D call: TRBD1 (6 bases). CDR3 length: 13 amino acids. The germline V gene has CDR1 LNHDA and CDR2 SQIVND (reference sequence). Between the trimmed V and J ends, which lost 4 bases and 3 bases, there was a span of 9 bases. In DNA form, the CDR3 reads TGTGCCAGTAGTAGCTACAGGGACTATGGCTACACCTTC. Translated: CASSSYRDYGYTF.

The genes are TRBV14 and TRBJ2-3, with D possibly TRBD1 on 6 matching bases. This CDR3 is built from 14 residues. V gave up 2 bases and J gave up 6 bases, with 12 bases separating them. CDR1 and CDR2 from the germline V gene are SGHDN and FVKESK. DNA of the CDR3: TGTGCCAGCAGCCAACCCAGGGGCAGGGATACGCAGTATTTT. This encodes CASSQPRGRDTQYF.

The V call is TRBV5-8, the J call TRBJ1-4; D is uncertain. The germline gives CDR1 SGHTS, CDR2 YDEGEE. V was pared by 3 bases and J by 5 bases, with 14 bases between. The CDR3 spans 15 residues. CDR3 nucleotide sequence: TGTGCCAGCAGCTCCCGCGGGCGGATGAATGAAAAACTGTTTTTT. Translating gives CASSSRGRMNEKLFF.

This clone appeared once. The chain has TRBV7-9 and TRBJ1-5, with D tentatively TRBD1 (6 bases). Trimming stripped 5 bases from V and 1 base from J, with 15 bases between. From germline, CDR1 is SEHNR and CDR2 FQNEAQ (reference sequence). This CDR3 spans 16 amino acids. Written as DNA, the CDR3 is TGTGCCAGCAGCCAAGGGGGTATATTAAGCAATCAGCCCCAGCATTTT. Encoded protein: CASSQGGILSNQPQHF.

This chain uses TRBV3-1 (or the pseudogene TRBV3-2) with TRBJ2-7; a possible D gene is TRBD2 (5 bases). The V end lost 4 bases, the J end lost 2 bases, and 12 bases lay between the germline ends. Germline values: CDR1 LGHDT, CDR2 YNNKEL (reference sequence). The length of the CDR3 is 14 residues. This chain's CDR3 is CASSRSGSPYEQYV. The CDR3 coding sequence is TGTGCCAGCAGCCGGTCGGGATCCCCCTACGAGCAGTACGTC.

The gene calls are TRBV6-6 and TRBJ1-2; 9 bases are shared with TRBD1. The V and J ends lost 5 bases and 6 bases, in that order; junction bases with no gene match: 7. The CDR3 runs 14 residues. Germline-derived CDR1 and CDR2 are MNHNY and SVGAGI (reference sequence). CDR3 nucleotide sequence: TGTGCCAGCAGTCAGACGACAGGGGGGGATGGCTACACCTTC. Amino acids: CASSQTTGGDGYTF.

The chain links TRBV19 to TRBJ2-3; tentatively, D is TRBD2 (6 bases). Germline values: CDR1 LNHDA, CDR2 SQIVND (reference sequence). The V and J ends lost 4 bases and 4 bases respectively, with 9 bases between them. The CDR3 has 13 amino acids. The CDR3, as DNA: TGTGCCAGTAGTAAATCGGGAGCAGATACGCAGTATTTT. Protein sequence: CASSKSGADTQYF.

The chain couples TRBV4-2 to TRBJ2-3; TRBD2 is a possible D gene (6 bases). This CDR3 contains 15 residues. Germline V gene data show CDR1 as LGHNA and CDR2 as YNFKEQ. V was trimmed by 2 bases and J by 0 bases, leaving 9 bases between them. CDR3 residues: CASSQNGGSTDTQYF. In nucleotides, the CDR3 is TGTGCCAGCAGCCAAAACGGGGGTAGCACAGATACGCAGTATTTT.

The genes are TRBV9 and TRBJ2-5; 8 bases line up with TRBD1. The CDR3 sequence is 15 residues long. The V segment lost 3 bases and the J segment 2 bases; nucleotides outside the gene matches: 6. From germline, CDR1 is SGDLS and CDR2 YYNGEE. CDR3 in amino acids: CASSAPTGAQETQYF. The CDR3 DNA reads TGTGCCAGCAGCGCCCCGACAGGGGCGCAAGAGACCCAGTACTTC. Filled out from reference TRBV9 and TRBJ2-5, the complete variable domain reads DSGVTQTPKHLITATGQRVTLRCSPRSGDLSVYWYQQSLDQGLQFLIQYYNGEERAKGNILERFSAQQFPDLHSELNLSSLELGDSALYFCASSAPTGAQETQYFGPGTRLLVL.

The V call is TRBV6-5, the J call TRBJ1-5; D remains unclear. This CDR3 has 11 residues. With 8 bases removed from V and 5 bases from J, the gap between germline ends came to 7 bases. Germline V gives CDR1 MNHEY, CDR2 SVGAGI. CDR3 in DNA: TGTGCCAGCGGGAGGTATCAGCCCCAGCATTTT. Residues: CASGRYQPQHF.

This clone was picked up one time. The chain carries TRBV10-3 and TRBJ2-3; D unclear. This CDR3 has 13 residues. Germline CDR1 ENHRY, CDR2 SYGVKD. Trimming removed 4 bases at V and 0 bases at J, with 5 bases between. The CDR3 is CAISVSSTDTQYF. CDR3 DNA: TGTGCCATCAGTGTCAGTAGCACAGATACGCAGTATTTT.

This chain links TRBV11-3 with TRBJ1-1; the D gene is possibly TRBD1 (5 bases). V gave up 3 bases and J gave up 7 bases, with 9 bases separating them. The germline V gene has CDR1 SGHNT and CDR2 YENEEA. The length of the CDR3 is 12 residues. The CDR3 region has the DNA TGTGCCAGCAGCTTTGGCACAGGTGAAGCTTTCTTT. Translating gives CASSFGTGEAFF.

This clone was seen just once. The chain joins TRBV20-1 to TRBJ2-2; 7 bases line up with TRBD1. The CDR3 is 16 amino acids. Trimming cost V 3 bases and J 5 bases; bases outside gene matches: 12. Germline CDR1 is DFQATT and CDR2 is SNEGSKA (reference sequence). DNA for the CDR3: TGCAGTGCTAGTAAAGGGGGCAACGTTAGGACCGGGGAGCTGTTTTTT. Amino acid sequence: CSASKGGNVRTGELFF.

V usage is TRBV29-1 and J usage is TRBJ2-5; 9 bases fit TRBD2. CDR3 size: 13 residues. Germline V gene lookup returns CDR1 SQVTM and CDR2 ANQGSEA. The V gene end was trimmed by 7 bases and the J gene end by 5 bases; junction bases not matched to a gene: 8. CDR3 protein: CSGSGGRGETQYF. The CDR3 DNA follows: TGCAGCGGCTCGGGCGGGAGGGGGGAGACCCAGTACTTC. The full variable domain, rest sourced from reference TRBV29-1 and TRBJ2-5, is SAVISQKPSRDICQRGTSLTIQCQVDSQVTMMFWYRQQPGQSLTLIATANQGSEATYESGFVIDKFPISRPNLTFSTLTVSNMSPEDSSIYLCSGSGGRGETQYFGPGTRLLVL.

The chain couples TRBV5-1 to TRBJ2-5, with D possibly matching TRBD2 (5 bases). V was clipped by 4 bases and J by 0 bases, with 10 bases between them. The germline gives CDR1 SGHRS, CDR2 YFSETQ. CDR3 size: 14 residues. In nucleotides, the CDR3 is TGCGCCAGCAGCGGAGGTCCCTACCAAGAGACCCAGTACTTC. Encoded protein: CASSGGPYQETQYF.

J is TRBJ2-7 and V is TRBV2; 12 bases line up with TRBD2. The CDR3 has 15 residues. The J segment lost 0 bases and the V segment lost 8 bases, leaving 5 bases of the junction unmatched. The germline V gene has CDR1 SNHLY and CDR2 FYNNEI. The CDR3 loop is CASDPGLAGSYEQYV. CDR3 bases: TGTGCCAGCGATCCGGGACTAGCGGGCTCCTACGAGCAGTACGTC.

A note on this clone: The junction shows a germline mismatch at one end, possibly a read error. The chain uses TRBV11-3 and TRBJ1-2; a weak D match, TRBD1 (5 bases). Germline V gene sequence: CDR1 SGHNT, CDR2 YENEEA. The CDR3 covers 13 residues. The CDR3 coding sequence is TGTGCCAGCAGCTTGGGGCAGGTCTATGGCTACACCTTT. This codes for CASSLGQVYGYTF. Complete variable domain (other parts from reference TRBV11-3 and TRBJ1-2): EAGVVQSPRYKIIEKKQPVAFWCNPISGHNTLYWYLQNLGQGPELLIRYENEEAVDDSQLPKDRFSAERLKGVDSTLKIQPAELGDSAVYLCASSLGQVYGYTFGSGTRLTVV.

CDR3 sequence (DNA): TGTGCCAGTAGTCCCAGCGGGTTCACTGAAGCTTTCTTT. Encoded protein: CASSPSGFTEAFF. The rearrangement links TRBV19 to TRBJ1-1; D is unresolved. Germline V lookup: CDR1 LNHDA, CDR2 SQIVND (reference sequence). V lost 5 bases and J 4 bases, leaving 11 bases between the germline ends. CDR3 length: 13 residues.

The chain joins TRBV3-1 (or the pseudogene TRBV3-2) to TRBJ2-7, with 7 bases fitting TRBD2. The CDR3 extends over 13 amino acids. The J segment lost 3 bases and the V segment lost 4 bases, leaving 3 bases of the junction unmatched. Germline values: CDR1 LGHDT, CDR2 YNNKEL (reference sequence). The CDR3 DNA reads as TGTGCCAGCAGCCGGGACTACAACTACGAGCAGTACGTC. It is translated as CASSRDYNYEQYV.

Only one count was recorded for this clone. V usage is TRBV30 and J usage is TRBJ1-2; D uncertain. The V end lost 6 bases, the J end lost 0 bases, and 11 bases lay between the germline ends. CDR3 length: 13 residues. Germline V CDR1 and CDR2: GTSNPN, SVGIG (reference sequence). The CDR3 loop is CACFSRANYGYTF. The CDR3 DNA reads TGTGCCTGCTTTTCGCGAGCTAACTATGGCTACACCTTC.

The sample holds a few counts of this clone. This rearrangement joins TRBV28 to TRBJ1-3; D remains ambiguous. Deletions cut 8 bases from V and 0 bases from J, with 23 bases between. This CDR3 has 18 residues. The germline V gene encodes CDR1 MDHEN and CDR2 SYDVKM. CDR3 nucleotide sequence: TGTGCCAGCCGCTTCCCTCTCGGGGTGGGCCACTCTGGAAACACCATATATTTT. Its protein is CASRFPLGVGHSGNTIYF.

CDR3 DNA: TGTGCCAGCAGCTCCGGACAGAACAATTCACCCCTCCACTTT. Its translation is CASSSGQNNSPLHF. The V call is TRBV7-9, the J call TRBJ1-6; weak D call: TRBD1 (6 bases). CDR1 and CDR2 (germline): SEHNR, FQNEAQ (reference sequence). CDR3 length: 14 residues. The V end was cut by 4 bases, the J end by 7 bases, with 11 bases between.

V and J are TRBV9 and TRBJ1-1; the match to TRBD1 covers 7 bases. Trimming removed 0 bases from V and 0 bases from J; junction bases left unmatched: 8. The CDR3 sequence is 17 residues long. Germline V lookup: CDR1 SGDLS, CDR2 YYNGEE. The CDR3 DNA reads TGTGCCAGCAGCGTAGCGGGACAGCTCCTGGTGAACACTGAAGCTTTCTTT. It specifies CASSVAGQLLVNTEAFF.

The rearrangement uses TRBV15 and TRBJ2-1; TRBD2 matches at 12 bases. Germline assignment: CDR1 LNHNV and CDR2 YYDKDF (reference sequence). This CDR3 contains 16 residues. The V segment lost 0 bases and the J segment 12 bases; nucleotides outside the gene matches: 9. The CDR3 protein is CATSRDLSSGGAGQFF. The CDR3 region has the DNA TGTGCCACCAGCAGAGATCTATCTAGCGGGGGGGCTGGGCAGTTCTTC.

CDR3 region: CASSLGQFYGYTF. The CDR3 nucleotides read TGTGCCAGCAGTTTGGGACAGTTCTATGGCTACACCTTC. The chain combines TRBV2 with TRBJ1-2, with 7 bases matching TRBD1. The J segment lost 4 bases and the V segment lost 5 bases, leaving 4 bases of the junction unmatched. Germline CDR1 and CDR2: SNHLY and FYNNEI. The CDR3 sequence is 13 residues long.

The V and J genes are TRBV30 and TRBJ1-5; D remains unclear. The CDR3 loop spans 13 amino acids. The V gene's germline CDR1 is GTSNPN and CDR2 SVGIG (reference sequence). V was pared by 3 bases and J by 9 bases, with 15 bases between. The CDR3 spells CAWRGSGDGPQHF. The CDR3 DNA reads as TGTGCCTGGAGAGGGTCCGGGGATGGGCCCCAGCATTTT. Full variable domain (outside the CDR3, taken from reference TRBV30 and TRBJ1-5): SQTIHQWPATLVQPVGSPLSLECTVEGTSNPNLYWYRQAAGRGLQLLFYSVGIGQISSEVPQNLSASRPQDRQFILSSKKLLLSDSGFYLCAWRGSGDGPQHFGDGTRLSIL.

This chain connects TRBV19 to TRBJ2-2, with 7 bases lining up with TRBD2. V shed 7 bases and J 6 bases; nucleotides not matched to a gene: 11. The germline V gene encodes CDR1 LNHDA and CDR2 SQIVND (reference sequence). This CDR3 comprises 15 residues. In nucleotides, the CDR3 is TGTGCCAGTACCCGAAACTGGGGGGGACCCGGGGAGCTGTTTTTT. As protein: CASTRNWGGPGELFF.

The rearrangement joins TRBV10-3 to TRBJ2-1; TRBD1 might be the D (5 bases). The CDR3 contains 13 residues. The germline CDR1 and CDR2 sequences are ENHRY and SYGVKD. The V gene lost 6 bases and the J gene lost 7 bases, with 13 bases spanning the gap. The CDR3 region is CAISPQGRNEQFF. The CDR3 DNA reads TGTGCCATCAGCCCTCAGGGTAGAAATGAGCAGTTCTTC.

This clone was recorded a few times. V usage is TRBV7-9 and J usage is TRBJ2-1; D is uncertain. This CDR3 contains 13 residues. V was cut by 5 bases and J by 9 bases, with 14 bases left in between. From germline, CDR1 is SEHNR and CDR2 FQNEAQ (reference sequence). CDR3 protein: CASSPRDNSEQFF. In nucleotides, the CDR3 is TGTGCCAGCAGCCCCCGTGACAATAGTGAGCAGTTCTTC.